Listed below are T cell receptor beta chains from one sample, sequenced in a study of T cells in Graves' hyperthyroidism and ophthalmopathy. TCRdb re-called the multiplex PCR reads with MiXCR, one entry per CDR3 protein. The profile shows roughly 720,000 distinct CDR3 sequences, approximately 15% of them singletons. Sequencing was done on a sample of blood. All receptors derive from a man aged 50 to 60 with Graves' hyperthyroidism. Both conserved end residues are part of each CDR3. Each record gives: CDR3 protein, J gene, clone size, D gene, V gene. A D gene is named only where the DNA matches it firmly. Only part of the rows carry a size: once, few, many, or a class if the clone is expanded.

cdr3_aa: CAWIRDGNTIYF
j_call: TRBJ1-3
clone_size: NA
d_call: NA
v_call: TRBV30

cdr3_aa: CSARDRKTQYF
j_call: TRBJ2-5
clone_size: NA
d_call: NA
v_call: TRBV20-1

cdr3_aa: CASSFRTDTEAFF
j_call: TRBJ1-1
clone_size: many
d_call: NA
v_call: TRBV12-3/TRBV12-4

cdr3_aa: CASSVRQAATNEKLFF
j_call: TRBJ1-4
clone_size: many
d_call: NA
v_call: TRBV11-3

cdr3_aa: CASSIAAQGTHTQYF
j_call: TRBJ2-3
clone_size: NA
d_call: TRBD1
v_call: TRBV19

cdr3_aa: CATSGLLAGSYNEQFF
j_call: TRBJ2-1
clone_size: NA
d_call: TRBD2
v_call: TRBV24-1

cdr3_aa: CASTTAGTHAGYTF
j_call: TRBJ1-2
clone_size: many
d_call: NA
v_call: TRBV19

cdr3_aa: CASSRRIHNEQFF
j_call: TRBJ2-1
clone_size: many
d_call: NA
v_call: TRBV27

cdr3_aa: CAAQDLNTEAFF
j_call: TRBJ1-1
clone_size: few
d_call: NA
v_call: TRBV28

cdr3_aa: CASSLDIRGEQFF
j_call: TRBJ2-1
clone_size: few
d_call: NA
v_call: TRBV12-3/TRBV12-4

cdr3_aa: CASSFSSWGGSRNQPQHF
j_call: TRBJ1-5
clone_size: few
d_call: NA
v_call: TRBV5-5

cdr3_aa: CASSLGRVGTEAFF
j_call: TRBJ1-1
clone_size: NA
d_call: NA
v_call: TRBV7-9

cdr3_aa: CASSLYGFGSSNQPQHF
j_call: TRBJ1-5
clone_size: many
d_call: NA
v_call: TRBV7-8

cdr3_aa: CASSLTTDPLYEQYF
j_call: TRBJ2-7
clone_size: NA
d_call: NA
v_call: TRBV7-2

cdr3_aa: CASSMILDLGHNEQFF
j_call: TRBJ2-1
clone_size: many
d_call: NA
v_call: TRBV10-2

cdr3_aa: CASSLSGEYGYTF
j_call: TRBJ1-2
clone_size: many
d_call: NA
v_call: TRBV11-2

cdr3_aa: CASSTTSGETQYF
j_call: TRBJ2-5
clone_size: NA
d_call: TRBD2
v_call: TRBV7-3

cdr3_aa: CSVEMTQGEQYF
j_call: TRBJ2-7
clone_size: many
d_call: NA
v_call: TRBV29-1

cdr3_aa: CSVEDPQGSRTDTQYF
j_call: TRBJ2-3
clone_size: NA
d_call: NA
v_call: TRBV29-1

cdr3_aa: CASSPPPGGGENTGELFF
j_call: TRBJ2-2
clone_size: many
d_call: TRBD1
v_call: TRBV28

cdr3_aa: CASSLQQENYEQYF
j_call: TRBJ2-7
clone_size: NA
d_call: NA
v_call: TRBV5-1

cdr3_aa: CASSLVVQDGYTF
j_call: TRBJ1-2
clone_size: many
d_call: NA
v_call: TRBV7-2

cdr3_aa: CASSPQGAGAPHEQYF
j_call: TRBJ2-7
clone_size: many
d_call: TRBD2
v_call: TRBV7-2

cdr3_aa: CSARDWGHVNYGYTF
j_call: TRBJ1-2
clone_size: NA
d_call: NA
v_call: TRBV20-1

cdr3_aa: CASSPTGLTTWDYEQYF
j_call: TRBJ2-7
clone_size: NA
d_call: NA
v_call: TRBV7-9

cdr3_aa: CASSQSDTNYGYTF
j_call: TRBJ1-2
clone_size: many
d_call: NA
v_call: TRBV3-1

cdr3_aa: CAIDAGDDNEQFF
j_call: TRBJ2-1
clone_size: NA
d_call: TRBD2
v_call: TRBV6-2/TRBV6-3

cdr3_aa: CASSYLAEPYNEQFF
j_call: TRBJ2-1
clone_size: few
d_call: TRBD2
v_call: TRBV6-6

cdr3_aa: CATSRDRSGKHEQYF
j_call: TRBJ2-7
clone_size: many
d_call: TRBD2
v_call: TRBV15

cdr3_aa: CASSSSRTAVSSYEQYF
j_call: TRBJ2-7
clone_size: many
d_call: NA
v_call: TRBV19

cdr3_aa: CASSQERRLAGAEIEQYF
j_call: TRBJ2-7
clone_size: few
d_call: TRBD2
v_call: TRBV14

cdr3_aa: CASSVGTGPHETQYF
j_call: TRBJ2-5
clone_size: many
d_call: TRBD1
v_call: TRBV9

cdr3_aa: CASSPGRLAGADEQFF
j_call: TRBJ2-1
clone_size: few
d_call: TRBD2
v_call: TRBV5-1

cdr3_aa: CASAGQGYNEQFF
j_call: TRBJ2-1
clone_size: many
d_call: TRBD1
v_call: TRBV28

cdr3_aa: CASIPGQGAYEQYF
j_call: TRBJ2-7
clone_size: many
d_call: TRBD1
v_call: TRBV28

cdr3_aa: CSAATGVGYQPQHF
j_call: TRBJ1-5
clone_size: many
d_call: TRBD1
v_call: TRBV20-1

cdr3_aa: CASSLLAVRNNEQFF
j_call: TRBJ2-1
clone_size: NA
d_call: TRBD2
v_call: TRBV7-3

cdr3_aa: CASSPPTGGYSYEQYF
j_call: TRBJ2-7
clone_size: once
d_call: NA
v_call: TRBV18

cdr3_aa: CASSLGLQLATNQETQYF
j_call: TRBJ2-5
clone_size: many
d_call: NA
v_call: TRBV5-4

cdr3_aa: CASSDTRGPETQYF
j_call: TRBJ2-5
clone_size: few
d_call: NA
v_call: TRBV7-9

cdr3_aa: CASSFSYQGVYEQYF
j_call: TRBJ2-7
clone_size: many
d_call: NA
v_call: TRBV7-2

cdr3_aa: CASSPGQMRNQPQHF
j_call: TRBJ1-5
clone_size: few
d_call: NA
v_call: TRBV18

cdr3_aa: CASSLTDNVLTF
j_call: TRBJ2-6
clone_size: NA
d_call: NA
v_call: TRBV13

cdr3_aa: CASSLGTLLEQYF
j_call: TRBJ2-7
clone_size: few
d_call: NA
v_call: TRBV28

cdr3_aa: CASSPQRGDYNEQFF
j_call: TRBJ2-1
clone_size: many
d_call: TRBD2
v_call: TRBV18

cdr3_aa: CSAEAGDHTGELFF
j_call: TRBJ2-2
clone_size: NA
d_call: NA
v_call: TRBV20-1

cdr3_aa: CASRWGGASETEAFF
j_call: TRBJ1-1
clone_size: NA
d_call: NA
v_call: TRBV6-1

cdr3_aa: CASSPSVGTKNF
j_call: TRBJ2-5
clone_size: few
d_call: NA
v_call: TRBV13

cdr3_aa: CASSPGLAGDTQYF
j_call: TRBJ2-3
clone_size: many
d_call: TRBD2
v_call: TRBV11-3

cdr3_aa: CASSYPLGSRNELDPEAFF
j_call: TRBJ1-1
clone_size: many
d_call: NA
v_call: TRBV6-2/TRBV6-3

cdr3_aa: CASMWGRGEKLFF
j_call: TRBJ1-4
clone_size: many
d_call: NA
v_call: TRBV6-1

cdr3_aa: CASSYSDVSTDTQYF
j_call: TRBJ2-3
clone_size: NA
d_call: NA
v_call: TRBV6-5

cdr3_aa: CASSYSLGASGKGNEQFF
j_call: TRBJ2-1
clone_size: many
d_call: TRBD2
v_call: TRBV6-5